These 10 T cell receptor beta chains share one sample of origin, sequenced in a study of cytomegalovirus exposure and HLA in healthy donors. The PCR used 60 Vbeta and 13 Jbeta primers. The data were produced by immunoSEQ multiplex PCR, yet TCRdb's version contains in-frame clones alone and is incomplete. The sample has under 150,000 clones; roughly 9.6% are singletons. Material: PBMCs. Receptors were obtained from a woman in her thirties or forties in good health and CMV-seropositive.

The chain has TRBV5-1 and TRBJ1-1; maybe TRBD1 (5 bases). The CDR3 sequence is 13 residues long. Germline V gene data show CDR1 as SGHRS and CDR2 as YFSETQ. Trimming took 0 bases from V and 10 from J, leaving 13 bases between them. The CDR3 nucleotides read TGCGCCAGCAGCTTGGGAGCGGGGGAAGGAGCTTTCTTT. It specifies CASSLGAGEGAFF.

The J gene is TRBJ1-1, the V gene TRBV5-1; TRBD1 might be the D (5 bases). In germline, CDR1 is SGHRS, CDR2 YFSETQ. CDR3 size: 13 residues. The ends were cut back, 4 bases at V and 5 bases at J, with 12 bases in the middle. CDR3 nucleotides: TGCGCCAGCAGCAACGCAGGGCAAACTGAAGCTTTCTTT. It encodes CASSNAGQTEAFF.

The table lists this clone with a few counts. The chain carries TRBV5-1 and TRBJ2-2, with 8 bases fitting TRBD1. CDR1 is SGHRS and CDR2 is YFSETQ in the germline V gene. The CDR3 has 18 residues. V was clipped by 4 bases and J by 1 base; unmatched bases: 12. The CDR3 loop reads CASSPGTGSWWNTGELFF. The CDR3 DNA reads TGCGCCAGCAGCCCGGGGACAGGATCCTGGTGGAACACCGGGGAGCTGTTTTTT.

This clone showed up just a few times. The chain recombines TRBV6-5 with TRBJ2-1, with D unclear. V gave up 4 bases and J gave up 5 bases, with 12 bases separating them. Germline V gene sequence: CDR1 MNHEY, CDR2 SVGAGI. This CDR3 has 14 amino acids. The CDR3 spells CASSSSEINNEQFF. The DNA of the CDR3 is TGTGCCAGCAGTTCATCAGAAATAAACAATGAGCAGTTCTTC.

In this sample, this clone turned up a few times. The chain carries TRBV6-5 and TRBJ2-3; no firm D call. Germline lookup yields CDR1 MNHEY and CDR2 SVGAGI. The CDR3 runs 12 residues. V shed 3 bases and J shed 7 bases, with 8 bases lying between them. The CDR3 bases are TGTGCCAGCAGTTATAACGCGTATACGCAGTATTTT. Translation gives CASSYNAYTQYF.

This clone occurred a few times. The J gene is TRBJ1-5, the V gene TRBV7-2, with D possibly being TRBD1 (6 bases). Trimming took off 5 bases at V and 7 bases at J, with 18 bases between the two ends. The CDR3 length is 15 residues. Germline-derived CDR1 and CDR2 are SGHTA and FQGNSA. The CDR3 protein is CASSPQGTLNQPQHF. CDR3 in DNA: TGTGCCAGCAGCCCGCAAGGGACACTAAACCAGCCCCAGCATTTT.

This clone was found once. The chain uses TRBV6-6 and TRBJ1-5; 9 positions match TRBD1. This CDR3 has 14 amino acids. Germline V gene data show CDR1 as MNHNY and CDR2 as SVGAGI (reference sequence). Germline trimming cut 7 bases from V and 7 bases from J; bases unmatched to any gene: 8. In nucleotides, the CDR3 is TGTGCCAGCACCGCCGGGACAGGGTACCAGCCCCAGCATTTT. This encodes CASTAGTGYQPQHF.

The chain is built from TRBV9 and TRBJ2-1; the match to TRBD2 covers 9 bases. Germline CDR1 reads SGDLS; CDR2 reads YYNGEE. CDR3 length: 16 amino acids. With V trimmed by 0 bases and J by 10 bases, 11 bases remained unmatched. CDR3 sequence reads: CASSVGSETSGAEQFF. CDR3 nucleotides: TGTGCCAGCAGCGTAGGGAGTGAGACTAGCGGTGCGGAGCAGTTCTTC. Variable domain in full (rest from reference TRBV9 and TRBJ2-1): DSGVTQTPKHLITATGQRVTLRCSPRSGDLSVYWYQQSLDQGLQFLIQYYNGEERAKGNILERFSAQQFPDLHSELNLSSLELGDSALYFCASSVGSETSGAEQFFGPGTRLTVL.

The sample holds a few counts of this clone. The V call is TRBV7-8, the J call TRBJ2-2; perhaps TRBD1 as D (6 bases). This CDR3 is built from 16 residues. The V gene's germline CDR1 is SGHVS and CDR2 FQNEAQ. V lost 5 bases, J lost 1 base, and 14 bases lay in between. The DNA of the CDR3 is TGTGCCAGCAGCGCATACAGGGCCCAGAACACCGGGGAGCTGTTTTTT. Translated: CASSAYRAQNTGELFF.

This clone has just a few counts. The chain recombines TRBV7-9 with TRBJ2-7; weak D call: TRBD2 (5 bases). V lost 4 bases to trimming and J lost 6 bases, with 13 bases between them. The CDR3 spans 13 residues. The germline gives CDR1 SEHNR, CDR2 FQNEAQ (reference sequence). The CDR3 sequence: CASSWTEVGEQYF. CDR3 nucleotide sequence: TGTGCCAGCAGCTGGACGGAGGTGGGCGAGCAGTACTTC. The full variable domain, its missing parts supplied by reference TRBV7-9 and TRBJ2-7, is DTGVSQNPRHKITKRGQNVTFRCDPISEHNRLYWYRQTLGQGPEFLTYFQNEAQLEKSRLLSDRFSAERPKGSFSTLEIQRTEQGDSAMYLCASSWTEVGEQYFGPGTRLTVT.